The rows below give T cell receptor beta chains drawn from one sample of a study of shared clonotypes between healthy human individuals. Method: immunoSEQ multiplex PCR; TCRdb's copy keeps in-frame clones and lacks some. The sample shows around 1,000,000 clones, 77% of them seen only once. Sequenced input: memory CD4+ T cells from PBMCs. These receptors were obtained from a man younger than 35 in good health. Some clones in this sample may be carry-over from other donors' samples. The CDR3 runs from the conserved cysteine through the conserved F or W. Fields, in order: D gene, V gene, J gene, clone size, CDR3 protein, CDR3 DNA. A D gene is named only where the DNA matches it firmly. The size entry is marked missing in some rows and otherwise reads once, few, many or a size class.

>TRBD2|TRBV28|TRBJ2-7|.
CASSLGGGQRSYEQYF
TGTGCCAGCAGTTTAGGGGGAGGGCAACGCTCCTACGAGCAGTACTTC
>.|TRBV7-2|TRBJ1-5|few
CASSLTGHNQPQHF
TGTGCCAGCAGCTTAACAGGGCACAATCAGCCCCAGCATTTT
>.|TRBV28|TRBJ2-2|.
CASSFPRSATGELFF
TGTGCCAGCAGTTTCCCCCGATCTGCAACCGGGGAGCTGTTTTTT
>.|TRBV28|TRBJ2-1|.
CASRKESAEQFF
TGTGCCAGTCGAAAAGAAAGCGCTGAGCAGTTCTTC
>TRBD1|TRBV18|TRBJ1-4|few
CASSPNRGDEKLFF
TGTGCCAGCTCACCGAACAGGGGGGATGAAAAACTGTTTTTT
>TRBD1|TRBV7-2|TRBJ2-7|.
CASSFRTGLYEQYF
TGTGCCAGCAGCTTCCGGACAGGACTCTACGAGCAGTACTTC
>TRBD1|TRBV28|TRBJ1-2|.
CASSPGQRIYGYTF
TGTGCCAGCAGTCCGGGACAGAGAATCTATGGCTACACCTTC
>.|TRBV7-3|TRBJ1-6|.
CASSLGNNSPLHF
TGTGCCAGCAGCTTAGGGAATAATTCACCCCTCCACTTT
>.|TRBV30|TRBJ1-1|.
CAWSPRGAGEAFF
TGTGCCTGGAGCCCGCGTGGGGCGGGGGAAGCTTTCTTT
>.|TRBV28|TRBJ2-1|.
CASSFRRGQYNEQFF
TGTGCCAGCAGTTTTCGGAGGGGGCAATACAATGAGCAGTTCTTC
>.|TRBV5-6|TRBJ1-5|few
CASSLLGQDNQPQHF
TGTGCCAGCAGCTTGTTGGGACAAGACAATCAGCCCCAGCATTTT
>TRBD2|TRBV30|TRBJ2-1|.
CAWSVQLAGAEQFF
TGTGCCTGGAGTGTACAACTAGCGGGGGCTGAGCAGTTCTTC
>TRBD1|TRBV6-1|TRBJ1-5|.
CASSGGGQGAPGNQPQHF
TGTGCCAGCAGTGGGGGGGGACAGGGGGCGCCCGGCAATCAGCCCCAGCATTTT
>.|TRBV6-6|TRBJ1-1|.
CASSYQGEDFEAFF
TGTGCCAGCAGTTACCAGGGCGAGGATTTTGAAGCTTTCTTT
>.|TRBV28|TRBJ2-2|.
CASSLGLGAGNTGELFF
TGTGCCAGCAGCTTAGGACTCGGAGCGGGTAACACCGGGGAGCTGTTTTTT
>TRBD2|TRBV10-3|TRBJ2-2|.
CAISDVGRWVTGELFF
TGTGCCATCAGTGACGTCGGGAGGTGGGTCACCGGGGAGCTGTTTTTT
>.|TRBV7-2|TRBJ2-3|.
CASSTRVDTQYF
TGTGCCAGCAGCACGCGGGTCGATACGCAGTATTTT
>TRBD1|TRBV6-6|TRBJ1-4|.
CASSPRGQGGEKLFF
TGTGCCAGCAGCCCTAGGGGACAGGGAGGTGAAAAACTGTTTTTT
>.|TRBV27|TRBJ2-5|few
CASSPASRGQETQYF
TGTGCCAGCAGTCCCGCTTCTAGGGGGCAAGAGACCCAGTACTTC
>TRBD2|TRBV7-2|TRBJ2-7|many
CASTPTSGGSYEQYF
TGTGCCAGCACCCCGACTAGCGGGGGCTCCTACGAGCAGTACTTC
>.|TRBV7-9|TRBJ2-4|.
CASSLVPAGAKNIQYF
TGTGCCAGCAGCTTAGTACCGGCGGGGGCTAAAAACATTCAGTACTTC
>.|TRBV6-6|TRBJ2-7|once
CASSWPLASALREQYF
TGTGCCAGCAGTTGGCCGCTAGCGTCTGCCTTACGTGAGCAGTACTTC
>.|TRBV19|TRBJ2-1|.
CASSIVGGSSYNEQFF
TGTGCCAGTAGTATAGTGGGCGGAAGCTCCTACAATGAGCAGTTCTTC
>TRBD2|TRBV11-1|TRBJ2-4|once
CASSRNEAGGKNIQYF
TGTGCCAGCAGCCGCAATGAAGCGGGAGGCAAAAACATTCAGTACTTC
>TRBD1|TRBV28|TRBJ2-1|once
CASSLSPSRGRNNEQFF
TGTGCCAGCAGTTTGTCACCGAGCAGGGGGCGGAACAATGAGCAGTTCTTC
>.|TRBV19|TRBJ1-1|.
CASSIEGRNTEAFF
TGTGCCAGTAGTATTGAGGGGCGGAACACTGAAGCTTTCTTT
>TRBD1|TRBV18|TRBJ1-4|.
CASSPGQGEKLFF
TGTGCCAGCTCACCGGGACAGGGTGAAAAACTGTTTTTT
>.|TRBV19|TRBJ1-2|.
CASSIFDRQYYGYTF
TGTGCCAGTAGTATATTCGACCGTCAGTACTATGGCTACACCTTC
>.|TRBV21-1|TRBJ2-3|.
CASSKGLVPIPPQSDTQYF
TGTGCCAGCAGCAAAGGTCTGGTTCCTATTCCCCCCCAATCAGATACGCAGTATTTT